This T cell receptor beta chain was identified during a study of T-cell reconstitution after alpha-beta-depleted transplantation in children. The germline V and J ends were trimmed by 5 bases and 1 base, with 6 bases remaining between them. The CDR3 runs to 13 residues. Germline V gene sequence: CDR1 SQVTM, CDR2 ANQGSEA. Researchers prepared the TCRbeta library using unique molecular identifiers, the study reports. TCRdb reprocessed the PCR reads via MiXCR and lists one record per CDR3 protein. Among about 400,000 distinct CDR3 sequences listed, around 21% were seen once. In this sample, this clonotype turned up many times.

The receptor comes from a human donor who donated a stem cell graft to a child with acute myeloid leukemia. This rearrangement joins TRBV29-1 to TRBJ2-6; D remains ambiguous. The source was PBMCs from the stem cell graft donor, collected from the stem cell graft. The CDR3 DNA reads as TGCAGCGTTATCAGATCTGGGGCCAACGTCCTGACTTTC. Its translation: CSVIRSGANVLTF.